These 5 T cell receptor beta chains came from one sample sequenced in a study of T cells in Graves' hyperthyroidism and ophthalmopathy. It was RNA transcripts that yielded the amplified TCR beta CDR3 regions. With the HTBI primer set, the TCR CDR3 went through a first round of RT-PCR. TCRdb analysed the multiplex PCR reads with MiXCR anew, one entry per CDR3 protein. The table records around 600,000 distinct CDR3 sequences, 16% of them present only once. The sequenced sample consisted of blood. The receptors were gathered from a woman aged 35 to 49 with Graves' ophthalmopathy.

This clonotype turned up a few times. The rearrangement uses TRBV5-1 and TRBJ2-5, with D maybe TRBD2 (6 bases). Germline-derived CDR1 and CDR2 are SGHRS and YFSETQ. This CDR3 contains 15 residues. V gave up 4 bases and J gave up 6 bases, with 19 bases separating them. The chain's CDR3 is CASSVQTSSRQTQYF. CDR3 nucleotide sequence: TGCGCCAGCAGCGTGCAGACTAGTAGTAGGCAGACCCAGTACTTC.

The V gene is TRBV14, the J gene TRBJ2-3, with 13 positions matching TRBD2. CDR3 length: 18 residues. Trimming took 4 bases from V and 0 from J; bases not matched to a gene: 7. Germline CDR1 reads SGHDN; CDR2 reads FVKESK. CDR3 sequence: CASSLETGLAGSTDTQYF. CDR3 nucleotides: TGTGCCAGCAGCCTCGAGACGGGACTAGCGGGAAGCACAGATACGCAGTATTTT.

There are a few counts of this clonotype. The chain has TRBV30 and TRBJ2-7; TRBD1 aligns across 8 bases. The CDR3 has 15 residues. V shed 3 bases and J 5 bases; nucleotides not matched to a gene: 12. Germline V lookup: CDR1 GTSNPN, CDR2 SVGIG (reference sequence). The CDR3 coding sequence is TGTGCCTGGAGCGATCAATACAGGGGGATGAACGAGCAGTACTTC. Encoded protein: CAWSDQYRGMNEQYF.

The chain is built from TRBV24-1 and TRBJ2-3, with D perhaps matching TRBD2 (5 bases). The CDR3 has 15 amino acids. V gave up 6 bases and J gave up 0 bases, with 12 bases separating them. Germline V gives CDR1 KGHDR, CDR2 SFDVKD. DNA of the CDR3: TGTGCCACCAGTCGGGCGGGTCCCAGCACAGATACGCAGTATTTT. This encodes CATSRAGPSTDTQYF.

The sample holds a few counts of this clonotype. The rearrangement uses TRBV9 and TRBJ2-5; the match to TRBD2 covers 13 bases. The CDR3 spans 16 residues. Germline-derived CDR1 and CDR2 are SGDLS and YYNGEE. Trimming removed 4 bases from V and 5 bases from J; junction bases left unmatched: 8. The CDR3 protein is CASSPGLAGVGETQYF. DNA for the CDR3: TGTGCCAGCAGCCCCGGACTAGCGGGAGTTGGGGAGACCCAGTACTTC.